Following are 30 T cell receptor beta chains from one sample sequenced in a study of T cells in Graves' hyperthyroidism and ophthalmopathy. Regions amplified from RNA transcripts were the TCR beta CDR3 regions. The HTBI set primed first-round TCR CDR3 RT-PCR. TCRdb itself ran the multiplex PCR reads through MiXCR, one entry per CDR3 protein. The table includes 300,000 or so distinct CDR3 sequences, approximately 15% detected once. The sequenced material came from blood. These receptor sequences come from a woman aged 60-70 years with Graves' ophthalmopathy.

This clonotype was recorded at least ten times. V is TRBV5-1 and J is TRBJ2-7; no firm D call. CDR1 is SGHRS and CDR2 is YFSETQ in the germline V gene. The CDR3 consists of 13 residues. Between the trimmed V and J ends, which lost 5 bases and 2 bases, there was a span of 11 bases. CDR3 in DNA: TGCGCCAGCAGTTCGACTTGGGCCTACGAGCAGTACTTC. Protein: CASSSTWAYEQYF.

This clonotype was recorded many times. The chain combines TRBV11-1 with TRBJ2-5; D not resolved. Trimming left V 5 bases short and J 2 bases short, with 12 bases between. This CDR3 has 14 residues. CDR1 SGHAT and CDR2 FQDESV come from the germline V gene (reference sequence). CDR3 region: CASSRKEQQETQYF. DNA of the CDR3: TGTGCCAGCAGCCGCAAGGAACAGCAAGAGACCCAGTACTTC.

The rearrangement links TRBV4-2 to TRBJ2-5, with TRBD1 matching over 7 bases. The CDR3 consists of 14 residues. V lost 0 bases to trimming and J lost 5 bases; unmatched junction nucleotides: 3. Germline V CDR1 and CDR2: LGHNA, YNFKEQ. The CDR3 nucleotides are TGTGCCAGCAGCCAAGATACAGGGGTGGAGACCCAGTACTTC. Translated: CASSQDTGVETQYF.

This clonotype was seen a handful of times. J is TRBJ1-3 and V is TRBV7-2; D is ambiguous. Germline CDR1 reads SGHTA; CDR2 reads FQGNSA. This CDR3 comprises 17 residues. V gave up 1 base and J gave up 0 bases, with 13 bases separating them. CDR3 sequence (DNA): TGTGCCAGCAGCTTAGTCGTCGGGTGGAACTCTGGAAACACCATATATTTT. Its protein is CASSLVVGWNSGNTIYF.

As regards this clonotype: A read error may explain this, as a much larger clone is one base away. This chain uses TRBV20-1 with TRBJ2-1; D may be TRBD1 (5 bases). Per germline, CDR1 DFQATT and CDR2 SNEGSKA (reference sequence). V was cut by 1 base and J by 3 bases, with 13 bases left in between. The CDR3 has 15 amino acids. The CDR3 here is CSARVGQDLYNEQFF. CDR3 coding DNA: TGCAGTGCTAGAGTGGGGCAGGACCTCTACAATGAGCAGTTCTTC.

In this sample, this clonotype turned up a few times. This chain joins TRBV6-6 and TRBJ2-5; D gene ambiguous. Between the trimmed V and J ends, which lost 0 bases and 5 bases, there was a span of 13 bases. The CDR3 spans 15 residues. Germline loops: CDR1 MNHNY, CDR2 SVGAGI (reference sequence). The CDR3 coding sequence is TGTGCCAGCAGTTACTCAACATTCGGTCAGGAGACCCAGTACTTC. Protein sequence: CASSYSTFGQETQYF.

The gene calls are TRBV7-2 and TRBJ2-1; possible D gene TRBD1, 7 bases. This CDR3 is 16 amino acids long. Germline CDR1 is SGHTA and CDR2 is FQGNSA. V gave up 2 bases and J gave up 4 bases, with 15 bases separating them. In nucleotides, the CDR3 is TGTGCCAGCAGCTTAAGAGGCGGGACAGCTTACAATGAGCAGTTCTTC. It encodes CASSLRGGTAYNEQFF.

The chain has TRBV27 and TRBJ1-1; TRBD1 is a possible D gene (5 bases). CDR1 is MNHEY, CDR2 SMNVEV, per germline (reference sequence). CDR3 length: 15 residues. Trimming took 3 bases from V and 1 from J, leaving 12 bases between them. The CDR3 region is CASSLLGPRNTEAFF. In DNA form, the CDR3 reads TGTGCCAGCAGTTTGTTGGGACCTCGGAACACTGAAGCTTTCTTT.

This clonotype was seen repeatedly, ten times or more. The rearrangement links TRBV12-3 or TRBV12-4 to TRBJ2-1, with unresolved D. This CDR3 has 13 residues. V lost 3 bases to trimming and J lost 12 bases, with 15 bases between them. Here the CDR3 reads CASSFSTLGRQFF. CDR3 nucleotide sequence: TGTGCCAGCAGTTTCTCTACCTTAGGCAGGCAGTTCTTC.

The rearrangement uses TRBV4-1 and TRBJ2-5; D perhaps matches TRBD2 (6 bases). From germline, CDR1 is MGHRA and CDR2 YSYEKL. Trimming stripped 1 base from V and 2 bases from J, with 11 bases between. The CDR3 has 15 amino acids. This CDR3 reads CASSQVAEIQETQYF. The CDR3 region has the DNA TGCGCCAGCAGCCAAGTAGCGGAGATTCAAGAGACCCAGTACTTC.

The CDR3 reads CASSTSQVLGNYGYTF. The CDR3 DNA sequence: TGTGCCAGTAGTACTTCACAGGTCTTAGGAAACTATGGCTACACCTTC. This rearrangement joins TRBV19 to TRBJ1-2, with D possibly matching TRBD1 (5 bases). The V gene's germline CDR1 is LNHDA and CDR2 SQIVND (reference sequence). V lost 4 bases and J 2 bases, leaving 17 bases between the germline ends. The CDR3 has 16 residues.

As for this clonotype: A much larger clone lies one base from this, so it may be a read error. This sequence joins TRBV6-5 and TRBJ1-2, with 9 bases identical to TRBD1. This CDR3 comprises 17 residues. Germline V CDR1 and CDR2: MNHEY, SVGAGI. V lost 2 bases, J lost 3 bases, and 10 bases stayed unmatched. CDR3 protein: CASSYVPGQGDHYGYTF. As DNA, the CDR3 is TGTGCCAGCAGTTACGTCCCGGGACAGGGAGATCACTATGGCTACACCTTC.

A single count supports this clonotype. This chain uses TRBV27 with TRBJ2-7, with D perhaps being TRBD1 or TRBD2 (6 bases each). Trimming cost V 5 bases and J 3 bases, with 17 bases left between them. Germline V gives CDR1 MNHEY, CDR2 SMNVEV (reference sequence). The CDR3 loop spans 15 amino acids. The CDR3 region has the DNA TGTGCCAGCAGTCCGGCGGGACACCAAAGCTACGAGCAGTACTTC. This gives the protein CASSPAGHQSYEQYF.

This clonotype was counted between two and nine times. The rearrangement joins TRBV9 to TRBJ2-7, with 7 bases aligning to TRBD2. With 4 bases clipped from V and 3 bases from J, the junction kept 13 bases outside the gene matches. The CDR3 runs to 16 residues. Germline V gene lookup returns CDR1 SGDLS and CDR2 YYNGEE. CDR3 in DNA: TGTGCCAGCAGCCCACAATCCGGACTAGTCGGCTACGAGCAGTACTTC. Amino acid sequence: CASSPQSGLVGYEQYF.

This chain uses TRBV11-1 with TRBJ2-5; TRBD1 agrees at 8 bases. The J segment lost 12 bases and the V segment lost 4 bases, leaving 4 bases of the junction unmatched. The CDR3 sequence is 11 residues long. Germline V gene sequence: CDR1 SGHAT, CDR2 FQDESV (reference sequence). The CDR3 region is CASSSQGAEYF. The CDR3 nucleotides read TGTGCCAGCAGCTCCCAGGGGGCGGAGTACTTC.

This clonotype was counted a few times. The rearrangement links TRBV27 to TRBJ2-4, with 7 bases matching TRBD1. J lost 8 bases, V lost 5 bases, and 9 bases had no gene match. The CDR3 has 14 residues. Germline lookup yields CDR1 MNHEY and CDR2 SMNVEV (reference sequence). CDR3 sequence reads: CASSLQGMTDIQYF. DNA for the CDR3: TGTGCCAGCAGTCTACAGGGGATGACGGACATTCAGTACTTC.

This clonotype was observed many times. This chain joins TRBV5-1 and TRBJ1-1; 8 bases align to TRBD1. The CDR3 is 13 amino acids. CDR1 SGHRS and CDR2 YFSETQ come from the germline V gene. The V segment lost 5 bases and the J segment 7 bases; nucleotides outside the gene matches: 7. The CDR3 DNA is TGCGCCAGCAGACCCGCCGGACAGGGTGAAGCTTTCTTT. Translating gives CASRPAGQGEAFF.

This clonotype was picked up a small number of times. The rearrangement links TRBV7-2 to TRBJ1-5, with no clear D. Germline assignment: CDR1 SGHTA and CDR2 FQGNSA. The CDR3 spans 16 residues. The germline V and J ends were trimmed by 5 bases and 2 bases, with 16 bases remaining between them. CDR3 loop: CASSPPWGGGNQPQHF. The CDR3 nucleotides read TGTGCCAGCAGCCCCCCGTGGGGTGGTGGCAATCAGCCCCAGCATTTT.

V usage is TRBV20-1 and J usage is TRBJ1-1; TRBD1 is a possible D gene (6 bases). Germline values: CDR1 DFQATT, CDR2 SNEGSKA (reference sequence). This CDR3 has 14 residues. V dropped 1 base and J dropped 7 bases, with 16 bases sitting between them. The CDR3: CSARGLGGRFEAFF. CDR3 bases: TGCAGTGCTAGAGGCCTTGGGGGGCGATTTGAAGCTTTCTTT.

Concerning this clonotype: This may be a read error, as it is one base from a much larger clone. The V call is TRBV5-1, the J call TRBJ1-2, with D possibly TRBD1 on 6 matching bases. This CDR3 has 16 amino acids. The germline V gene encodes CDR1 SGHRS and CDR2 YFSETQ. The CDR3 loop reads CASGLVGGRSGYGYTF. For the CDR3, the DNA is TGCGCCAGCGGCTTGGTTGGGGGGCGATCCGGCTATGGCTACACCTTC.

Only a few counts were recorded for this clonotype. This chain connects TRBV7-2 to TRBJ2-7; 7 positions agree with TRBD2. The germline V gene has CDR1 SGHTA and CDR2 FQGNSA. Trimming at V came to 5 bases and at J to 2 bases, leaving 9 bases not matched to a gene. The CDR3 consists of 15 residues. CDR3 region: CASSPGSGVPYEQYF. For the CDR3, the DNA is TGTGCCAGCAGCCCCGGGAGCGGGGTTCCCTACGAGCAGTACTTC.

This clonotype was seen repeatedly, ten times or more. This rearrangement joins TRBV7-2 to TRBJ1-2; a possible D gene is TRBD1 (6 bases). V lost 4 bases and J lost 3, with 21 bases in between. The germline V gene encodes CDR1 SGHTA and CDR2 FQGNSA. The CDR3 loop spans 17 amino acids. Written as DNA, the CDR3 is TGTGCCAGCAGCTCTAGTCACCTGGCCAGGGGTTACTATGGCTACACCTTC. It encodes CASSSSHLARGYYGYTF.

This clonotype was recorded at least ten times. J is TRBJ2-7 and V is TRBV16; tentative D call: TRBD1 (5 bases). CDR3 length equals 15 residues. Germline lookup yields CDR1 KGHSY and CDR2 FQNENV. V lost 3 bases and J 1 base, leaving 13 bases between the germline ends. This CDR3 is CASSHGQPRSYEQYF. As DNA, the CDR3 is TGTGCCAGCAGCCACGGACAACCGAGGTCCTACGAGCAGTACTTC.

This clonotype was seen repeatedly, ten times or more. In nucleotides, the CDR3 is TGTGCCAGCAGCTTGGATTCCACTTCCAATGAGCAGTTCTTC. Its translation: CASSLDSTSNEQFF. V is TRBV5-5 and J is TRBJ2-1; no clear D. CDR1 and CDR2 from the germline V gene are SGHKS and YYEKEE (reference sequence). CDR3 length equals 14 residues. V was clipped by 0 bases and J by 6 bases, with 10 bases between them.

This clonotype was seen many times. The chain joins TRBV6-2 or TRBV6-3 to TRBJ2-3; D gene uncertain. In germline, CDR1 is MNHEY, CDR2 SVGEGT. The CDR3 covers 15 residues. The V end was cut by 6 bases, the J end by 1 base, with 14 bases between. In DNA form, the CDR3 reads TGTGCCAGCAGCAGACGGAGCTCAGGCACAGATACGCAGTATTTT. It codes for CASSRRSSGTDTQYF.

The chain links TRBV10-3 to TRBJ1-5; D ambiguous. This CDR3 contains 13 residues. Per germline, CDR1 ENHRY and CDR2 SYGVKD. The V end was cut by 5 bases, the J end by 4 bases, with 9 bases between. CDR3 amino acids: CAISTRGNQPQHF. The CDR3 nucleotides are TGTGCCATCAGTACCCGTGGGAATCAGCCCCAGCATTTT.

This clonotype was detected ten times or more. This chain joins TRBV7-2 and TRBJ1-1; tentatively, D is TRBD1 (6 bases). Germline-derived CDR1 and CDR2 are SGHTA and FQGNSA. The CDR3 covers 17 residues. V was trimmed by 1 base and J by 2 bases, leaving 17 bases between them. The CDR3 here is CASSLGGSGVRNTEAFF. The CDR3 bases are TGTGCCAGCAGCTTAGGAGGTTCAGGGGTGAGAAACACTGAAGCTTTCTTT.

This clonotype was recorded many times. The chain joins TRBV11-2 to TRBJ2-7; TRBD1 agrees at 7 bases. Germline assignment: CDR1 SGHAT and CDR2 FQNNGV. This CDR3 has 11 amino acids. The V gene end was trimmed by 5 bases and the J gene end by 7 bases; junction bases not matched to a gene: 2. DNA of the CDR3: TGTGCCAGCAGCCCAGGGGGTGAGCAGTACTTC. Protein sequence: CASSPGGEQYF.

There are many counts of this clonotype. The V call is TRBV11-2, the J call TRBJ2-1; D is unclear. Trimming took off 0 bases at V and 4 bases at J, with 13 bases between the two ends. CDR3 length: 16 amino acids. Germline CDR1 SGHAT, CDR2 FQNNGV. CDR3 sequence (DNA): TGTGCCAGCAGCTTAGATAGGATTCAGTTGTACAATGAGCAGTTCTTC. Translating gives CASSLDRIQLYNEQFF.

V and J are TRBV12-3 or TRBV12-4 and TRBJ2-7, with TRBD2 as a possible D gene (6 bases). There are 17 residues in the CDR3. V was trimmed by 7 bases and J by 2 bases, leaving 24 bases between them. The CDR3 coding sequence is TGTGCCAGCACCGATAAGATCTACGGGACTTACACCTACGAGCAGTACTTC. Amino acid sequence: CASTDKIYGTYTYEQYF.